The present TCR beta chain was sequenced within a study of T-cell reconstitution after alpha-beta-depleted transplantation in children. V gave up 1 base and J gave up 2 bases, with 12 bases separating them. Germline V lookup: CDR1 MNHEY, CDR2 SVGAGI. The CDR3 sequence is 15 residues long. The sample holds many counts of this clonotype. The library targeted TCRbeta and was prepared with unique molecular identifiers. Each CDR3 protein is one row after TCRdb ran MiXCR on the PCR reads. The table includes about 490,000 distinct CDR3 sequences, 10% to 13% detected once. This sample comprised PBMCs, obtained before TCRalphabeta/CD19-depleted stem cell transplant. The receptor comes from a child aged 2-15 years with inherited bone marrow failure, due to receive a stem cell transplant. The rearrangement links TRBV6-5 to TRBJ2-7, with D perhaps TRBD1 or TRBD2 (6 bases each). Written as DNA, the CDR3 is TGTGCCAGCAGTTACTTGGGGGGCGCCCCCTACGAGCAGTACTTC. This gives the protein CASSYLGGAPYEQYF.